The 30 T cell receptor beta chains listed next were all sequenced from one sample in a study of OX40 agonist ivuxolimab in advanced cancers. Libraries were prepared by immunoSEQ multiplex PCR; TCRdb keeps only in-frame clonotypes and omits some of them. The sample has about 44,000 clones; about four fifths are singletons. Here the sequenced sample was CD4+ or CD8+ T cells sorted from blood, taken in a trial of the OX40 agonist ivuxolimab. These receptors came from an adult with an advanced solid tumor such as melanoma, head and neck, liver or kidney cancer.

CDR3 region: CASSFPGPNEKLFF. The CDR3 DNA is TGTGCCAGCAGTTTCCCCGGTCCTAATGAAAAACTGTTTTTT. The J gene is TRBJ1-4, the V gene TRBV27; D gene unclear. Germline CDR1 and CDR2: MNHEY and SMNVEV (reference sequence). The CDR3 covers 14 residues. V was trimmed by 3 bases and J by 3 bases, leaving 8 bases between them. Full variable domain (remainder filled in from reference TRBV27 and TRBJ1-4): EAQVTQNPRYLITVTGKKLTVTCSQNMNHEYMSWYRQDPGLGLRQIYYSMNVEVTDKGDVPEGYKVSRKEKRNFPLILESPSPNQTSLYFCASSFPGPNEKLFFGSGTQLSVL.

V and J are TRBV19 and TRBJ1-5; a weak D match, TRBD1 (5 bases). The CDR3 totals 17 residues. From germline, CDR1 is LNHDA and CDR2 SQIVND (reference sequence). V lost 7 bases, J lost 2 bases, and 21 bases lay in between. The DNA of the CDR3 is TGTGCCAGTACCCCCACCCGGCAGGGAACGCGCAATCAGCCCCAGCATTTT. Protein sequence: CASTPTRQGTRNQPQHF.

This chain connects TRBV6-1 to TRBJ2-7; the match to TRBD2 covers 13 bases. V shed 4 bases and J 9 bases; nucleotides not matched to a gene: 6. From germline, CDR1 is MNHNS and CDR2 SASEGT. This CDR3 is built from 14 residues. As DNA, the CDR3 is TGTGCCAGCAGTGGGGGACTAGCGGGGAGGGGGCAGTACTTC. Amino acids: CASSGGLAGRGQYF.

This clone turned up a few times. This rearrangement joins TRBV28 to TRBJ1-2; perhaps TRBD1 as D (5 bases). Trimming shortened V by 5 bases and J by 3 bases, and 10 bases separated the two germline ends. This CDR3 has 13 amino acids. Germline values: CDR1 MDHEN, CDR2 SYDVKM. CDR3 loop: CASSLGHDYGYTF. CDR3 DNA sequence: TGTGCCAGCAGTCTTGGACACGACTATGGCTACACCTTC.

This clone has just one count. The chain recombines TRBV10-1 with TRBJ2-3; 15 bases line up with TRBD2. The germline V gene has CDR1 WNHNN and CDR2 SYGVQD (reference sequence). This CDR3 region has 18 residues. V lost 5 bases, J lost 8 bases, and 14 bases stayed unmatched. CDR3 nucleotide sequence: TGCGCCAGCAGTTCACACCCGGGACTAGCGGGAGGTGCGAGTACGCAGTATTTT. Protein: CASSSHPGLAGGASTQYF.

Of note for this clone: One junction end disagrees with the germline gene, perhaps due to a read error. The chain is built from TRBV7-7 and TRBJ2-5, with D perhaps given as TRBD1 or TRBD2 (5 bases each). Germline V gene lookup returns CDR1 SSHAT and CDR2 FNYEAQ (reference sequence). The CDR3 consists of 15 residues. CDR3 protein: CASSLGDRNQETQYF. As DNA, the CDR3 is TGTGCTAGCAGCTTAGGGGACCGCAACCAAGAGACCCAGTACTTC. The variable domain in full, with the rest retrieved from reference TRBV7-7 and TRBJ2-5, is GAGVSQSPRYKVTKRGQDVTLRCDPISSHATLYWYQQALGQGPEFLTYFNYEAQPDKSGLPSDRFSAERPEGSISTLTIQRTEQRDSAMYRCASSLGDRNQETQYFGPGTRLLVL.

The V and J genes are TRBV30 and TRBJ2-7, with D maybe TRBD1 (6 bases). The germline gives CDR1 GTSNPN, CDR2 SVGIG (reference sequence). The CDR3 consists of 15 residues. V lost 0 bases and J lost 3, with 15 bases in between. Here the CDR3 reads CAWSVVPGTNYEQYF. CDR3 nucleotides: TGTGCCTGGAGTGTAGTCCCCGGGACAAACTACGAGCAGTACTTC.

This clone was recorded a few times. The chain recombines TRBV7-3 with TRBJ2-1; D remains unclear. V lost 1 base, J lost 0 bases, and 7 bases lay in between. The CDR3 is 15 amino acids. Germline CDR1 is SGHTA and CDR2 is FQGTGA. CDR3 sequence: CASSLSGNSYNEQFF. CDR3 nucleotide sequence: TGTGCCAGCAGCTTAAGCGGAAACTCCTACAATGAGCAGTTCTTC. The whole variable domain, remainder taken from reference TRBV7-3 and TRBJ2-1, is GAGVSQTPSNKVTEKGKYVELRCDPISGHTALYWYRQSLGQGPEFLIYFQGTGAADDSGLPNDRFFAVRPEGSVSTLKIQRTERGDSAVYLCASSLSGNSYNEQFFGPGTRLTVL.

The CDR3 DNA is TGCGCCAGCAGCCCACGACAGGGGCGTTCCATGAACACTGAAGCTTTCTTT. Translation gives CASSPRQGRSMNTEAFF. The chain uses TRBV5-1 and TRBJ1-1; TRBD1 matches 8 bases. V lost 4 bases and J lost 0; bases outside the gene matches: 11. Looked up from germline, CDR1 is SGHRS and CDR2 is YFSETQ. The CDR3 consists of 17 residues.

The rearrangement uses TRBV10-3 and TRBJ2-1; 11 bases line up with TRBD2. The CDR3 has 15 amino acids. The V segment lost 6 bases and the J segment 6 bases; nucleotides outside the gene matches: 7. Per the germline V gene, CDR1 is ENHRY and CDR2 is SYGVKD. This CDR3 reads CAISLGLAGPNEQFF. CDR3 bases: TGTGCCATCAGCCTCGGACTAGCGGGTCCCAATGAGCAGTTCTTC.

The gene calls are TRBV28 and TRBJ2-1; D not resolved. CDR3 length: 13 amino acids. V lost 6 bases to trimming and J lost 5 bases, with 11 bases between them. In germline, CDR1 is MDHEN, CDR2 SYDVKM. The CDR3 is CASSLSGHNEQFF. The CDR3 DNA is TGTGCCAGCAGCTTGTCGGGCCACAATGAGCAGTTCTTC.

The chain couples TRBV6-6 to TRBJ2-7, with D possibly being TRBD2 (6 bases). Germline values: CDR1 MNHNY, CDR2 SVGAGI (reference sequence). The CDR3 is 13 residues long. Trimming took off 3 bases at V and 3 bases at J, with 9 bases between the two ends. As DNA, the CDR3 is TGTGCCAGCAGTTATTCGCGGGACTACGAGCAGTACTTC. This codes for CASSYSRDYEQYF.

CDR3 protein: CASSALGQETGEQFF. In nucleotides, the CDR3 is TGCGCCAGCAGCGCGTTAGGGCAGGAGACTGGTGAGCAGTTCTTC. This chain joins TRBV5-1 and TRBJ2-1; D is unclear. Germline CDR1 and CDR2: SGHRS and YFSETQ. Trimming removed 4 bases at V and 9 bases at J, with 20 bases between. This CDR3 is 15 amino acids long.

The CDR3 region is CASSYQETQYF. CDR3 DNA: TGTGCCAGCTCATACCAAGAGACCCAGTACTTC. V and J are TRBV18 and TRBJ2-5; no clear D gene. The germline gives CDR1 KGHSH, CDR2 LQKENI. V gave up 5 bases and J gave up 0 bases, with 1 base separating them. This CDR3 region has 11 residues.

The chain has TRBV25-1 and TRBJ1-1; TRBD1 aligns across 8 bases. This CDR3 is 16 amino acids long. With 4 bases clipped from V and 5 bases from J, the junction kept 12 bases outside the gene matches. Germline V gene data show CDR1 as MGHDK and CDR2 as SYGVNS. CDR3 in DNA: TGTGCCAGCAGTGTGGGGACAGGCTCTAGTTGGACTGAAGCTTTCTTT. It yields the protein CASSVGTGSSWTEAFF.

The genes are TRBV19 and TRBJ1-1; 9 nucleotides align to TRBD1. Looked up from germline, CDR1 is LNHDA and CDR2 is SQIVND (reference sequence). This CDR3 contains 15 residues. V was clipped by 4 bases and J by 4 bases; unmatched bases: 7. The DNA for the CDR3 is TGTGCCAGTAGTAATCCCGGACAGGGGACCACTGAAGCTTTCTTT. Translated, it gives CASSNPGQGTTEAFF.

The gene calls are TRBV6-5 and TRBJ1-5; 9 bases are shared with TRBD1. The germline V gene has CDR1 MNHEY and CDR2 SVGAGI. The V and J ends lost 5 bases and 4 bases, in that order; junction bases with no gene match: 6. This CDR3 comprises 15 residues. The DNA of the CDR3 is TGTGCCAGCAGTACCTTACAGGGGGCGAATCAGCCCCAGCATTTT. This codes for CASSTLQGANQPQHF.

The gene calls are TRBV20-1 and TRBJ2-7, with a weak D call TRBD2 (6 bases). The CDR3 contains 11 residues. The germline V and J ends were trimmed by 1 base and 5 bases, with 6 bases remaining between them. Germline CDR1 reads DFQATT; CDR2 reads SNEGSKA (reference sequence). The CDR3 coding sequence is TGCAGTGCTAGAGGCGGGGACGAGCAGTACTTC. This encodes CSARGGDEQYF.

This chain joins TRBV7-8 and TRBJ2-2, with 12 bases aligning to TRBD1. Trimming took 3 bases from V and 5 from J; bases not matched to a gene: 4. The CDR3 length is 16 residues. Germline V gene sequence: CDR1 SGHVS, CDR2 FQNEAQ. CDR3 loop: CASSFRGQGATGELFF. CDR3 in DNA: TGTGCCAGCAGCTTCCGGGGACAGGGGGCAACCGGGGAGCTGTTTTTT.

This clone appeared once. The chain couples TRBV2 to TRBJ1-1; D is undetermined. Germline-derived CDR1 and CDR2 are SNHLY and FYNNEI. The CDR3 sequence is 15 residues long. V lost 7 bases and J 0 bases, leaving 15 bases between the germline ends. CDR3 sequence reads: CASTADRPMNTEAFF. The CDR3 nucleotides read TGTGCCAGCACGGCGGACCGACCCATGAACACTGAAGCTTTCTTT.

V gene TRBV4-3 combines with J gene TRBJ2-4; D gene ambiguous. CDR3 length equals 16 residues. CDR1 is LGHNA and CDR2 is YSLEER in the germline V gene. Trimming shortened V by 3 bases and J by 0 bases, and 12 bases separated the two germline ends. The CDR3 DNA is TGCGCCAGCAGCCACTACTTTCCGCTAGCCAAAAACATTCAGTACTTC. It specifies CASSHYFPLAKNIQYF.

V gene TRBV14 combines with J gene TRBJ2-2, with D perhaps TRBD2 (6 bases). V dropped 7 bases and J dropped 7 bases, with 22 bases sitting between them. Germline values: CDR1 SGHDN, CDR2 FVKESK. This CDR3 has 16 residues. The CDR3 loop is CASKPGVSPKGGELFF. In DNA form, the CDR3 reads TGTGCCAGCAAACCGGGAGTATCACCGAAGGGCGGGGAGCTGTTTTTT.

The CDR3 DNA is TGTGCCTGGAGTCTACAGGGGTACCTAGCCAAAAACATTCAGTACTTC. Its protein is CAWSLQGYLAKNIQYF. The genes are TRBV30 and TRBJ2-4; 7 bases align to TRBD1. CDR3 size: 16 residues. Per the germline V gene, CDR1 is GTSNPN and CDR2 is SVGIG (reference sequence). V lost 2 bases to trimming and J lost 0 bases; unmatched junction nucleotides: 7.

CDR3 coding DNA: TGTGCCAGTAGTATGGGACAGGGGGCCGCAACTAATGAAAAACTGTTTTTT. This gives the protein CASSMGQGAATNEKLFF. The rearrangement uses TRBV19 and TRBJ1-4, with TRBD1 identical over 12 bases. The germline gives CDR1 LNHDA, CDR2 SQIVND (reference sequence). The trim removed 3 bases at V and 0 bases at J, leaving 2 bases unmatched. CDR3 length: 17 amino acids.

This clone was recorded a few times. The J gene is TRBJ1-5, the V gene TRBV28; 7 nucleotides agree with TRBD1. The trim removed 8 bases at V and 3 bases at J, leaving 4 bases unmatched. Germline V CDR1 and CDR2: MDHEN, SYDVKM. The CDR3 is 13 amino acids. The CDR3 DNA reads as TGTGCCAGCGGGGGACAGATCAATCAGCCCCAGCATTTT. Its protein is CASGGQINQPQHF.

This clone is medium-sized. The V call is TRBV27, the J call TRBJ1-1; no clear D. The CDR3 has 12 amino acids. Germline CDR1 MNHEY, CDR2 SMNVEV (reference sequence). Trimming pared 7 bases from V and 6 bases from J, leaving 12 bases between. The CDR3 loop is CASMSIRAEAFF. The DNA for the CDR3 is TGTGCCAGCATGTCAATCCGGGCTGAAGCTTTCTTT.

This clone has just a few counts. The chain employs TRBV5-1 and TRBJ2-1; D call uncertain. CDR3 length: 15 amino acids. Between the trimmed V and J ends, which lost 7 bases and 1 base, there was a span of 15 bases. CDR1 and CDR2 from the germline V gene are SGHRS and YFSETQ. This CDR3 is CASVQLDPSYNEQFF. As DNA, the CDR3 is TGCGCCAGCGTCCAACTGGATCCATCCTACAATGAGCAGTTCTTC. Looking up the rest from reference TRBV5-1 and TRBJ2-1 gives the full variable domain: KAGVTQTPRYLIKTRGQQVTLSCSPISGHRSVSWYQQTPGQGLQFLFEYFSETQRNKGNFPGRFSGRQFSNSRSEMNVSTLELGDSALYLCASVQLDPSYNEQFFGPGTRLTVL.

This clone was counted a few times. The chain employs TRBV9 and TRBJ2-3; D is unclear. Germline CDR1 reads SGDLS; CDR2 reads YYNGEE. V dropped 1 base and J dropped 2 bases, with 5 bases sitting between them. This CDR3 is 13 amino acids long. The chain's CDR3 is CASSVFYTDTQYF. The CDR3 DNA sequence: TGTGCCAGCAGCGTATTTTACACAGATACGCAGTATTTT.

CDR3 coding DNA: TGTGCCTGGAGTACACAGCCGAACACTGAAGCTTTCTTT. It codes for CAWSTQPNTEAFF. The J gene is TRBJ1-1, the V gene TRBV30, with D uncertain. Germline V gives CDR1 GTSNPN, CDR2 SVGIG (reference sequence). V lost 2 bases to trimming and J lost 1 base, with 8 bases between them. CDR3 length: 13 residues.

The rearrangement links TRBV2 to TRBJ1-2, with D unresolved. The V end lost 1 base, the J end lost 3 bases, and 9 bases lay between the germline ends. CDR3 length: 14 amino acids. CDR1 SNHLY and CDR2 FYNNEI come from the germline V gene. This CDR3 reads CASSEERGDYGYTF. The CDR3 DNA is TGTGCCAGCAGTGAAGAAAGAGGAGACTATGGCTACACCTTC.